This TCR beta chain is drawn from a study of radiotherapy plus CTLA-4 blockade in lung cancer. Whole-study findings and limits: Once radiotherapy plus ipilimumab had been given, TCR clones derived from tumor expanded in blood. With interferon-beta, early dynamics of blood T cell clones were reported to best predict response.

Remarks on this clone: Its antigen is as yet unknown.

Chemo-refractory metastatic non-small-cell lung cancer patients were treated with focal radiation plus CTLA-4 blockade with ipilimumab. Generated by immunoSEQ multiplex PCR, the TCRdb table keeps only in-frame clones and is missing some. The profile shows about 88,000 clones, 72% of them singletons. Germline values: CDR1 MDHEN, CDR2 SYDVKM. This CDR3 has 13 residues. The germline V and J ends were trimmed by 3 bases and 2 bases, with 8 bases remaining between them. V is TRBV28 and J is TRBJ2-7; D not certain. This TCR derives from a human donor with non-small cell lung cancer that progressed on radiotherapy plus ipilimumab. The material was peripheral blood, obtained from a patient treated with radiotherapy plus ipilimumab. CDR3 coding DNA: TGTGCCAGCAGTTTGGGGTCGACCTACGAGCAGTACTTC. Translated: CASSLGSTYEQYF.